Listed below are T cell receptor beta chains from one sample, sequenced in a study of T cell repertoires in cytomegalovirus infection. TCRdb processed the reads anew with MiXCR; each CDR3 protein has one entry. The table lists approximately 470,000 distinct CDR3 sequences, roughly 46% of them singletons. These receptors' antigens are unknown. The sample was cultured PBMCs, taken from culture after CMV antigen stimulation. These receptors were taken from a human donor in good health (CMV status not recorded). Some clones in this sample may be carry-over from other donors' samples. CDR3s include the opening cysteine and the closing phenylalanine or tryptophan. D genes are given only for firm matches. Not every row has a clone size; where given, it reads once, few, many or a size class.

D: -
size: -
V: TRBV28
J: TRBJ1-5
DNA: TGTGCCAGCAGTGCCCCAGGCCGGGAAGCAGAAGGGCCCCAGCATTTT
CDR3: CASSAPGREAEGPQHF

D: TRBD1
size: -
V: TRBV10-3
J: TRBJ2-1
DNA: TGTGCCATCAGCGGGACAGCCGAGCTCACATACAATGAGCAGTTCTTC
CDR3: CAISGTAELTYNEQFF

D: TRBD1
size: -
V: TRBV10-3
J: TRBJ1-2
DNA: TGTGCCATCAGTGAGTCGCAGGGGGCAAGGCCTTATAACTATGGCTACACCTTC
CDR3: CAISESQGARPYNYGYTF

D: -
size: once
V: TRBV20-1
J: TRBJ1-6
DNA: TGCAGTGCTAGCAGGGACCCTAGGCAATCACCCCTCCACTTT
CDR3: CSASRDPRQSPLHF

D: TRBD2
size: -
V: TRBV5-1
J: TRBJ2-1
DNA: TGCGCCAGCAGCTTGGTTATTGGGCGGGGGGCCTACAATGAGCAGTTCTTC
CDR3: CASSLVIGRGAYNEQFF

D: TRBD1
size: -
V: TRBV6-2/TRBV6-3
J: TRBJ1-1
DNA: TGTGCCAGCAGTTACCGTCCAGGGGGCTCCCGGAACACTGAAGCTTTCTTT
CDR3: CASSYRPGGSRNTEAFF

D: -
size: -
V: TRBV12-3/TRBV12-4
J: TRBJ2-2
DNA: TGTGCCAGCAGTTGGACGGACTATGCTCCCGGGGAGCTGTTTTTT
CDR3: CASSWTDYAPGELFF

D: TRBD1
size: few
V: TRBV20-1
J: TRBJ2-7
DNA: TGCAGTGTCAAACGCATGGACAGGGATTACGAGCAGTACTTC
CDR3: CSVKRMDRDYEQYF

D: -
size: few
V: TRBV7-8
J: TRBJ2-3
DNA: TGTGCCAGCAGCTCTACGGAAATTAGGCTCACAGATACGCAGTATTTT
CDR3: CASSSTEIRLTDTQYF

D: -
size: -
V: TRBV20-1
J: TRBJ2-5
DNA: TGCAGTGCTAGAAAGCGGGACAAACAAGAGACCCAGTACTTC
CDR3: CSARKRDKQETQYF

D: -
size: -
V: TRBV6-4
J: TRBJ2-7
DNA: TGTGCCAGCAGTGACTCCGGGACAACCATGTACTTC
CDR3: CASSDSGTTMYF

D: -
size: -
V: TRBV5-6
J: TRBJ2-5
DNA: TGTGCCAGCAGCTTCGGGGGGCAGTCGGAGACCCAGTACTTC
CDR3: CASSFGGQSETQYF

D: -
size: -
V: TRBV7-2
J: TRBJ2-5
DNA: TGTGCCAGCAGCTCCCCGGACACTCAAGAGACCCAGTACTTC
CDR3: CASSSPDTQETQYF

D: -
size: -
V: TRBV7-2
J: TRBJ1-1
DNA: TGTGCCAGCAGCTTATTTCACACGAACACTGAAGCTTTCTTT
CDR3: CASSLFHTNTEAFF

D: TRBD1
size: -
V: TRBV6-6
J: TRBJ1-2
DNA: TGTGCCAGCAGTTCACAGGCGGACAGGGGGCGTTATGGCTACACCTTC
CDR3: CASSSQADRGRYGYTF

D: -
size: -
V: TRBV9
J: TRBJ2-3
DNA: TGTGCCAGCAGCGTAGGTCTCCCCTCCACAGATACGCAGTATTTT
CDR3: CASSVGLPSTDTQYF

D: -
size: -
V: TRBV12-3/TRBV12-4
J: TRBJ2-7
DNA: TGTGCCAGCACTTCGTCGGAGGGGCCCCGTGTCGAGCAGTACTTC
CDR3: CASTSSEGPRVEQYF

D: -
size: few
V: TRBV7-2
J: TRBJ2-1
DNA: TGTGCCAGCAGCTCCCGGGTACCCTCCGTCACGGAGCAGTTCTTC
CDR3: CASSSRVPSVTEQFF

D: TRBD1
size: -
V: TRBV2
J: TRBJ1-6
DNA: TGTGCCAGCAGCGCACAGGGGGCCCACTATAATTCACCCCTCCACTTT
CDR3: CASSAQGAHYNSPLHF

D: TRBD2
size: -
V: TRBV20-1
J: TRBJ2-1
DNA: TGCAGTGCTATCAGCCTCCGCGGGAGGTATGAGCAGTTCTTC
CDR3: CSAISLRGRYEQFF

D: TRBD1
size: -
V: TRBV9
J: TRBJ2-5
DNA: TGTGCCAGCAGCGCCTGGCCCGGGACAGGGGTCCAAGAGACCCAGTACTTC
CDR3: CASSAWPGTGVQETQYF

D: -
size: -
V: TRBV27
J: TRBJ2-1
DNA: TGTGCCAGCGGGTCCAGGGGTTACTCTGCTTACAATAAGCAGTTCTTC
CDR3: CASGSRGYSAYNKQFF

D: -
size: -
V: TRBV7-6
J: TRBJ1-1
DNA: TGTGCCAGCAGCTTAACGCCGGGATACCCTCCGGGTGAAGCTTTCTTT
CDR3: CASSLTPGYPPGEAFF

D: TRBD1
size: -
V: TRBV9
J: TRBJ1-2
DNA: TGTGCCAGCAGCGTCCAACAGGGGGCTGGCTATGGCTACACCTTC
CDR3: CASSVQQGAGYGYTF

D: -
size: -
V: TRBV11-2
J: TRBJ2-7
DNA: TGTGCCAGCAGCCCCTCATCCCGGACCTTAAAAGACCGCGAGCAGTACTTC
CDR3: CASSPSSRTLKDREQYF

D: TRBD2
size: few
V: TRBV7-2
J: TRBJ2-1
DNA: TGTGCCAGCAGTCCCCCGGGGGGGCGTCCCCAGCGGTTCTTC
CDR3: CASSPPGGRPQRFF

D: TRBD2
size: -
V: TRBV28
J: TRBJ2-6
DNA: TGTGCCAGCAGTTTTTTAGCAGCGGGGGAAGGGGCCAACGTCCTGACTTTC
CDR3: CASSFLAAGEGANVLTF

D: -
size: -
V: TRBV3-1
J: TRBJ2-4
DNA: TGTGCCAGCAGCCAAGTGTGGGGACCAAACATTCAGTACTTC
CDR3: CASSQVWGPNIQYF

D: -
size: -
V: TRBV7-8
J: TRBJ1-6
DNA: TGTGCCAGCAGCTTATCTCAGCCGTCTTTTCTTCATTCACCCCTCCACTTT
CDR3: CASSLSQPSFLHSPLHF

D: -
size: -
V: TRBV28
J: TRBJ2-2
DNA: TGTGCCAGCAGTTCTTACGGGACGAACACCGGGGAGCTGTTTTTT
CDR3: CASSSYGTNTGELFF

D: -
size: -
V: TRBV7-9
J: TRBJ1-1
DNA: TGTGCCAGCACCCCAAGTGGGAACACTGAAGCTTTCTTT
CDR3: CASTPSGNTEAFF

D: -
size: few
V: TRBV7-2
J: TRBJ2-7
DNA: TGTGCCAGCAGCTCGTTTGGCGGGCAGCAGTACTTC
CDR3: CASSSFGGQQYF

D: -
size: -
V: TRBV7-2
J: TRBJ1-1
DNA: TGTGCCAGCAGCAACGCAGGGGACACTGAAGCTTTCTTT
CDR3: CASSNAGDTEAFF

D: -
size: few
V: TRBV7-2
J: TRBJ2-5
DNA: TGTGCCAGCAGCTCCCCTCCTAGCCAAGAGACCCAGTACTTC
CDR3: CASSSPPSQETQYF

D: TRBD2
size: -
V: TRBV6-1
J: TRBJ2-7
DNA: TGTGCCAGCAGTCCGGCGGGGGGCCTCTACGAGCAGTACTTC
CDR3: CASSPAGGLYEQYF

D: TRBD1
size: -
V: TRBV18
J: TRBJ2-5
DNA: TGTGCCAGCTCACCAGGGACAGGGTACCAAGAGACCCAGTACTTC
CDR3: CASSPGTGYQETQYF

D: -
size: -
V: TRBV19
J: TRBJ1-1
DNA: TGTGCCAGTAACCCGGCGGGAGGGGCTGAAGCTTTCTTT
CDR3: CASNPAGGAEAFF

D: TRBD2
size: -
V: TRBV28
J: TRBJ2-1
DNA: TGTGCCAGCAGTTTAGGGGAGGGCTTAAGCTCCTACAATGAGCAGTTCTTC
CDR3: CASSLGEGLSSYNEQFF

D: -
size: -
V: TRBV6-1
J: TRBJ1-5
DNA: TGTGCCAGCAGTTACGGGGGAGATAGCAATCAGCCCCAGCATTTT
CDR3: CASSYGGDSNQPQHF

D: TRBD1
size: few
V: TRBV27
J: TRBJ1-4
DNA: TGTGCCAGCAGACCATCCCGGGACAGAGGGGAAAAACTGTTTTTT
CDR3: CASRPSRDRGEKLFF

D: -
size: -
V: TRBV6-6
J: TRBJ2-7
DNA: TGTGCCAGCAGTTATGTGACGGGCCACGTGTACTTC
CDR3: CASSYVTGHVYF

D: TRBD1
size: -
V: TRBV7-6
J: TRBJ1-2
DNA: TGTGCCAGCAGCTCAACACACTTAAGGACAGGGAAGGGCTACACCTTC
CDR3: CASSSTHLRTGKGYTF

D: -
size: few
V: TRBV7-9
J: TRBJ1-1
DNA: TGTGCCAGCAGCCCCCCCCGCGATCCGAACACTGAAGCTTTCTTT
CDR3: CASSPPRDPNTEAFF

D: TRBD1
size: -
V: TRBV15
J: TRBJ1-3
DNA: TGTGCCACCAGCAGAAAAGACAGGGTCTCTGGAAACACCATATATTTT
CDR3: CATSRKDRVSGNTIYF

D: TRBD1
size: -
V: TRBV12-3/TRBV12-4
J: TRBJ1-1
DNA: TGTGCCAGCAGTCCGGGACAGGGTCTCACTGAAGCTTTCTTT
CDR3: CASSPGQGLTEAFF

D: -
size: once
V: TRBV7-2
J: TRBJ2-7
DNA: TGTGCCAGCAGCTTATTGGCTACGGGGTACGAGCAGTACTTC
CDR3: CASSLLATGYEQYF

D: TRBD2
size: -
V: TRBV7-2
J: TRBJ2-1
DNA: TGTGCCACGGGGCTAGCGGGGGGGAATGAGCAGTTCTTC
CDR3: CATGLAGGNEQFF

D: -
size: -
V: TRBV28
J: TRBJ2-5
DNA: TGTGCCAGCAGACCCCTCCAGGGGCAAGAGACCCAGTACTTC
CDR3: CASRPLQGQETQYF

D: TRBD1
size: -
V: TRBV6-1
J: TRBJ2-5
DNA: TGTGCCAGCAGCAGCCAACTGGACAGGGGGCGAGAGACCCAGTACTTC
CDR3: CASSSQLDRGRETQYF

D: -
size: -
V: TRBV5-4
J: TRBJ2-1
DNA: TGTGCCAGCAGCTTGCCAGGGAGCTATGAGCAGTTCTTC
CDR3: CASSLPGSYEQFF

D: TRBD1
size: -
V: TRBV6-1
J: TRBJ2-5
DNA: TGTGCCAGCAGTCCCTACACAGGGGTTGGCCAAGAGACCCAGTACTTC
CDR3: CASSPYTGVGQETQYF